The rows below give T cell receptor beta chains drawn from one sample of a study of blood T cell repertoires in COVID-19. TCRdb's table, derived via immunoSEQ multiplex PCR, lists solely in-frame clones and lacks some. Found here are 95,000 to 150,000 clones, around 86% of them singletons; the top ten hold 25% to 30%. The sample comprised peripheral blood. All receptors derive from a woman of 80 years or more with acute or convalescent COVID-19. Each CDR3 is given with its conserved first and last residue.

CDR3 protein	V gene	J gene
CASSDRGLDRDTQYF	TRBV6-4	TRBJ2-3
CAISSAQGLTNTGELFF	TRBV10-3	TRBJ2-2
CASSLQGWQPQHF	TRBV27	TRBJ1-5
CASSPAGRGSYEQYF	TRBV14	TRBJ2-7
CASSLTDTDTQYF	TRBV5-1	TRBJ2-3
CASSYGELMNTEAFF	TRBV5-4	TRBJ1-1
CASSRGSRQTHQPQHF	TRBV27	TRBJ1-5
CASSYGGGSGGSYGYTF	TRBV7-2	TRBJ1-2
CASSSRRAGLDTEAFF	TRBV28	TRBJ1-1
CASSSRDSGYTF	TRBV11-2	TRBJ1-2
CSVEYGRGGSYNEQFF	TRBV29-1	TRBJ2-1
CASSLAGSRQGARGYTF	TRBV5-4	TRBJ1-2
CSASETASTEAFF	TRBV20-1	TRBJ1-1
CASSAQGAREETQYF	TRBV9	TRBJ2-5
CASTPQDSRAYGYTF	TRBV19	TRBJ1-2
CASTQDKNTEAFF	TRBV2	TRBJ1-1
CASSRTGIRETQYF	TRBV10-2	TRBJ2-5
CASSNEASVEQETQYF	TRBV21-1	TRBJ2-5
CASSQETGFLF	TRBV3-1/TRBV3-2	TRBJ2-1
CASNRDSSKNIQYF	TRBV19	TRBJ2-4
CASTTGPYEQYF	TRBV6-6	TRBJ2-7
CASSWDRNYGYTF	TRBV7-2	TRBJ1-2
CASSPTGQGAFGNTIYF	TRBV18	TRBJ1-3
CASSLISLAGSNTGELFF	TRBV7-2	TRBJ2-2
CASSLLPGGQETQYF	TRBV11-2	TRBJ2-5
CASSFRKSGANVLTF	TRBV7-2	TRBJ2-6
CASSQEYQPQHF	TRBV7-9	TRBJ1-5